The 13 T cell receptor beta chains listed next were all sequenced from one sample in a study of cytomegalovirus exposure and HLA in healthy donors. PCR was performed using 60 Vbeta and 13 Jbeta primers. Clones were read by immunoSEQ multiplex PCR, and TCRdb kept only the in-frame ones, dropping some. The repertoire holds some 220,000 clones, with 77% as singletons. The specimen sequenced was PBMCs. The origin of the receptors is a woman aged 55-75 years in good health and CMV-seropositive.

V and J are TRBV18 and TRBJ2-1, with 7 bases lining up with TRBD1. The CDR3 spans 15 residues. Germline values: CDR1 KGHSH, CDR2 LQKENI. The V and J ends lost 6 bases and 5 bases, in that order; junction bases with no gene match: 10. The CDR3 loop reads CASSPPGQDNNEQFF. The CDR3 DNA reads as TGTGCCAGCTCCCCTCCCGGACAGGACAACAATGAGCAGTTCTTC.

The chain employs TRBV28 and TRBJ1-5; no definite D call. This CDR3 spans 10 amino acids. V lost 10 bases, J lost 3 bases, and 4 bases lay in between. Looked up from germline, CDR1 is MDHEN and CDR2 is SYDVKM. The DNA of the CDR3 is TGTGCCACCAACAATCAGCCCCAGCATTTT. Its protein product is CATNNQPQHF.

DNA of the CDR3: TGTGCCAGTAGTATACGAAAGGCCAGGGGTGGCACTGAAGCTTTCTTT. The encoded protein is CASSIRKARGGTEAFF. The V call is TRBV19, the J call TRBJ1-1; D perhaps matches TRBD1 (6 bases). V lost 2 bases and J 4 bases, leaving 17 bases between the germline ends. Germline lookup yields CDR1 LNHDA and CDR2 SQIVND (reference sequence). The CDR3 consists of 16 residues.

This clone was seen once. The chain has TRBV30 and TRBJ2-1, with D perhaps matching TRBD1 (6 bases). The CDR3 spans 15 residues. Germline CDR1 and CDR2: GTSNPN and SVGIG (reference sequence). V lost 8 bases and J 9 bases, leaving 26 bases between the germline ends. The CDR3 here is CALGGQPIPYVEQFF. The CDR3 bases are TGTGCCCTAGGGGGACAACCGATCCCTTACGTTGAGCAGTTCTTC.

Only a few counts were recorded for this clone. The chain is built from TRBV2 and TRBJ1-3; 9 nucleotides match TRBD1. Germline lookup yields CDR1 SNHLY and CDR2 FYNNEI. The CDR3 contains 15 residues. After removal of 6 bases from V and 2 bases from J, the junction contained 5 bases not matched to a gene. CDR3 DNA sequence: TGTGCCAGCAGGGGACAGGGTCTTCCTGGAAACACCATATATTTT. Amino acid sequence: CASRGQGLPGNTIYF.

The chain joins TRBV5-1 to TRBJ2-7; possible D gene TRBD2, 6 bases. This CDR3 has 11 residues. V was cut by 5 bases and J by 6 bases, with 9 bases left in between. In germline, CDR1 is SGHRS, CDR2 YFSETQ. CDR3 in DNA: TGCGCCAGCAGAAGGGACTTCGAGCAGTACTTC. Protein sequence: CASRRDFEQYF. The full variable domain, its missing parts supplied by reference TRBV5-1 and TRBJ2-7, is KAGVTQTPRYLIKTRGQQVTLSCSPISGHRSVSWYQQTPGQGLQFLFEYFSETQRNKGNFPGRFSGRQFSNSRSEMNVSTLELGDSALYLCASRRDFEQYFGPGTRLTVT.

The rearrangement uses TRBV7-9 and TRBJ2-4; weak D call: TRBD1 (6 bases). The CDR3 loop spans 17 amino acids. V lost 5 bases, J lost 0 bases, and 17 bases lay in between. The germline V gene encodes CDR1 SEHNR and CDR2 FQNEAQ (reference sequence). The CDR3 DNA follows: TGTGCCAGCAGCCCTTCCCCGGACAGTCTAGCCAAAAACATTCAGTACTTC. It codes for CASSPSPDSLAKNIQYF.

This chain uses TRBV6-1 with TRBJ2-7; 9 bases line up with TRBD1. Germline values: CDR1 MNHNS, CDR2 SASEGT. The CDR3 has 15 amino acids. V lost 5 bases and J lost 0; bases outside the gene matches: 5. The CDR3 protein is CASSSGQGLSYEQYF. The CDR3 DNA sequence: TGTGCCAGCAGTTCCGGACAGGGGCTCTCCTACGAGCAGTACTTC.

The chain has TRBV25-1 and TRBJ2-1, with 10 bases matching TRBD2. V was pared by 8 bases and J by 8 bases, with 6 bases of the junction left unmatched. Germline lookup yields CDR1 MGHDK and CDR2 SYGVNS. The CDR3 covers 13 residues. CDR3 sequence reads: CASSIAGGYEQFF. Written as DNA, the CDR3 is TGTGCCAGCTCCATAGCGGGAGGATATGAGCAGTTCTTC.

The V gene is TRBV2, the J gene TRBJ2-7, with D tentatively TRBD1 (6 bases). Germline V gene lookup returns CDR1 SNHLY and CDR2 FYNNEI. V shed 7 bases and J shed 0 bases, with 13 bases lying between them. CDR3 length equals 14 residues. The CDR3 DNA is TGTGCCAGCAAAGCCGACAGGAGCTCCTACGAGCAGTACTTC. The encoded protein is CASKADRSSYEQYF.

For this clone: In the same sample, other DNA sequences code for this CDR3. The J gene is TRBJ2-7, the V gene TRBV10-3; D not certain. The CDR3 has 13 residues. Germline V CDR1 and CDR2: ENHRY, SYGVKD. The V and J ends lost 2 bases and 3 bases respectively, with 8 bases between them. As DNA, the CDR3 is TGTGCCATCAGTGAGGGTAGAAACTACGAGCAGTACTTC. This gives the protein CAISEGRNYEQYF.

The V and J genes are TRBV25-1 and TRBJ2-3; the D gene is possibly TRBD2 (5 bases). The CDR3 contains 13 residues. V was pared by 10 bases and J by 6 bases, with 17 bases between. Germline CDR1 reads MGHDK; CDR2 reads SYGVNS. The CDR3: CATAKGASDTQYF. The CDR3 nucleotides read TGTGCCACCGCGAAGGGAGCCTCCGATACGCAGTATTTT.

This clone was recorded once. The genes are TRBV4-2 and TRBJ2-3, with 7 bases lining up with TRBD2. The CDR3 has 16 residues. The V segment lost 3 bases and the J segment 5 bases; nucleotides outside the gene matches: 11. Germline CDR1 is LGHNA and CDR2 is YNFKEQ. CDR3 DNA sequence: TGTGCCAGCAGCCAGTCTGTGTGGGGGGGAAGAGATACGCAGTATTTT. It encodes CASSQSVWGGRDTQYF.